Included here is one T cell receptor (beta chain) sequence, with context. Its antigen is still unknown. These data originate in a study of Ad26.COV2.S vaccination and SARS-CoV-2 variants. Study-wide context: The donor was enrolled in the Ad26.COV2.S arm of the COV1001 trial. Ad26.COV2.S given intramuscularly, once or twice 56 days apart. General study points: An underestimation of total T cell responses may have resulted from the TCR breadth and depth analyses.

This CDR3 region has 16 residues. The germline CDR1 and CDR2 sequences are LNHNV and YYDKDF (reference sequence). The V and J ends lost 0 bases and 5 bases, in that order; junction bases with no gene match: 7. The treatment here: over 15 received Ad26.COV2.S at low or high dose, single or two shots; roughly 5 received placebo; per-sample allocation not given. Day 63 after the first vaccine or placebo injection was the time point for sampling. The method was immunoSEQ multiplex PCR; TCRdb's version includes in-frame clones alone and lacks a portion of them. This table holds over 400,000 clones, around 91% found once.

The specimen comprised peripheral blood, sampled in a trial of Ad26.COV2.S vaccine versus placebo. This TCR came from a person between 18 and 60 years old who received the Ad26.COV2.S COVID-19 vaccine or a placebo. V gene TRBV15 combines with J gene TRBJ2-7; 10 bases line up with TRBD1. This chain's CDR3 is CATSRDMGQGRNEQYF. The CDR3 DNA is TGTGCCACCAGCAGAGATATGGGACAGGGGAGGAACGAGCAGTACTTC.